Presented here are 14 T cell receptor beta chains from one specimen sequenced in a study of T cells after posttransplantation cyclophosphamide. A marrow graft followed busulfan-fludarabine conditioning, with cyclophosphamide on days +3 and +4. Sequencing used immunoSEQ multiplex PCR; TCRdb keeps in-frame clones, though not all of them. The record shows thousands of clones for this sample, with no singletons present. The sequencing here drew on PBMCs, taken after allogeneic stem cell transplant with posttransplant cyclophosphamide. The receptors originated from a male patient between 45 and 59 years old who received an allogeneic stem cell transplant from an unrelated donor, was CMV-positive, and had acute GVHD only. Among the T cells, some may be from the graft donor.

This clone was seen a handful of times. The CDR3 loop reads CASSLDGGARETQYF. As DNA, the CDR3 is TGTGCCAGCAGCTTAGATGGGGGGGCGCGAGAGACCCAGTACTTC. The J gene is TRBJ2-5, the V gene TRBV11-3, with D tentatively TRBD2 (7 bases). Germline loops: CDR1 SGHNT, CDR2 YENEEA. The CDR3 extends over 15 amino acids. V lost 0 bases and J 4 bases, leaving 12 bases between the germline ends.

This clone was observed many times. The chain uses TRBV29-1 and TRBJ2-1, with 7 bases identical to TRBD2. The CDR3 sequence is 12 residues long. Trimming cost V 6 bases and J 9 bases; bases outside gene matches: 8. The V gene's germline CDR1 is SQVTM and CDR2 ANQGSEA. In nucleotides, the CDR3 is TGCAGCGTAAAGACTAGCCTAGTTGAGCAGTTCTTC. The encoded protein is CSVKTSLVEQFF.

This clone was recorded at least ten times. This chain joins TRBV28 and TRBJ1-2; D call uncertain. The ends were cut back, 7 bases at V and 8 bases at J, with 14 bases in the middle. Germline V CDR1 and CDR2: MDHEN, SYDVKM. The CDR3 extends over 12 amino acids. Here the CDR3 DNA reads TGTGCCAGCACCTCCTGGGCCTCGGGCTACACCTTC. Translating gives CASTSWASGYTF.

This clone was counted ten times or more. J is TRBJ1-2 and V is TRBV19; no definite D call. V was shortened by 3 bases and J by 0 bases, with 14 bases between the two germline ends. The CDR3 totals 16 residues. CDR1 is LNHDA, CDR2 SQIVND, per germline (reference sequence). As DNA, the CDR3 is TGTGCCAGTAGTATTATTGGGCAGACTACTAACTATGGCTACACCTTC. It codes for CASSIIGQTTNYGYTF.

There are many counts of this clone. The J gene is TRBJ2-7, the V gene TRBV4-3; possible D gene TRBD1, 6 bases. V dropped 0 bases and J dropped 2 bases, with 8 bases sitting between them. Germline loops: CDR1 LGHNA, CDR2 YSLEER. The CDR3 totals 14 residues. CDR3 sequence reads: CASSQDKGAYEQYF. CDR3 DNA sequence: TGCGCCAGCAGCCAAGATAAGGGGGCCTACGAGCAGTACTTC.

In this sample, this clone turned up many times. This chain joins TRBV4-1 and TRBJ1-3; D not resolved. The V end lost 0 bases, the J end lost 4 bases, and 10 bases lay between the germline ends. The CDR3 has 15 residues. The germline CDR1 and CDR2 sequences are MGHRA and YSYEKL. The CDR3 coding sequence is TGCGCCAGCAGCCAAGAGTCGACAATAGGAAACACCATATATTTT. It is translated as CASSQESTIGNTIYF.

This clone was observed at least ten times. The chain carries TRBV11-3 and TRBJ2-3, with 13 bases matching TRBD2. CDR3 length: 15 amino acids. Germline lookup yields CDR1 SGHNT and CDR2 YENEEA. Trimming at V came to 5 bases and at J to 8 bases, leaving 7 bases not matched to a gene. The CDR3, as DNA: TGTGCCAGCAGCCAGGGACTAGCGGGGCGCGCTACGCAGTATTTT. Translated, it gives CASSQGLAGRATQYF.

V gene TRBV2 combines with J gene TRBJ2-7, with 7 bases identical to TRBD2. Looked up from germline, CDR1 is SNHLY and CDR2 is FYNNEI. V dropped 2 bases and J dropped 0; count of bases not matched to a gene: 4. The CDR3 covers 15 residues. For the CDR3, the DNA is TGTGCCAGCAGTGAACTAGCGGCAAGCTCCTACGAGCAGTACTTC. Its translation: CASSELAASSYEQYF.

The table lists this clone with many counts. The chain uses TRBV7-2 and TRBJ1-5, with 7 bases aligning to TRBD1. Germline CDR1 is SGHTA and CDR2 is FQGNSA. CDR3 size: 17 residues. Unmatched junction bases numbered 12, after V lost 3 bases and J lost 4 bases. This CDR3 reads CASSLTGSRLSNQPQHF. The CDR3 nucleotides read TGTGCCAGCAGCTTGACAGGGTCCCGGTTGAGTAATCAGCCCCAGCATTTT.

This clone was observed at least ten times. CDR3 amino acids: CASISGIYTGELFF. The CDR3 DNA reads as TGTGCCAGCATTAGCGGGATCTACACCGGGGAGCTGTTTTTT. The genes are TRBV7-9 and TRBJ2-2; 8 bases are a match to TRBD2. Germline V gives CDR1 SEHNR, CDR2 FQNEAQ (reference sequence). V was clipped by 7 bases and J by 3 bases; unmatched bases: 4. The CDR3 sequence is 14 residues long.

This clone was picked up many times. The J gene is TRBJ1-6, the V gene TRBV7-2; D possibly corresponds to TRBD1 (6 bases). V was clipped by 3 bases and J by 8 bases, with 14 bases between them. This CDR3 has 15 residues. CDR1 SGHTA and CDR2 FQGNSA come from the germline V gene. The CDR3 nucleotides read TGTGCCAGCAGCTTTGGACAGATCAGACATTCACCCCTCCACTTT. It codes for CASSFGQIRHSPLHF.

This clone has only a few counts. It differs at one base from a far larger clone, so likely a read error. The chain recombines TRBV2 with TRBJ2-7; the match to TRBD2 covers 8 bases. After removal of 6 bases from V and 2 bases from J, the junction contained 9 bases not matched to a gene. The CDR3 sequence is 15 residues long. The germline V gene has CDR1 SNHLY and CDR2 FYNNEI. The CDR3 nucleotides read TGTGCCAGCAGGGAATCGGGGGGGATTACCTACGAGCAGTACTTC. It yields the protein CASRESGGITYEQYF.

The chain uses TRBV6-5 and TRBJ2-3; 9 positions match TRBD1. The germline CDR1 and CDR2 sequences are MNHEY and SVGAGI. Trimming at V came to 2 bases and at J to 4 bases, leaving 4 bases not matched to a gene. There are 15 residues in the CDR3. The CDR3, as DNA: TGTGCCAGCAGTTACGTGGGACAGGGAGCAGATACGCAGTATTTT. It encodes CASSYVGQGADTQYF.

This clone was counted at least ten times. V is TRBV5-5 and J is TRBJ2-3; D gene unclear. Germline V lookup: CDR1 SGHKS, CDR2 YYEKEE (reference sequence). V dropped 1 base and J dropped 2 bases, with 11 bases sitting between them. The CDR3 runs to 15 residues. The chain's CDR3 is CASSLFGGNTDTQYF. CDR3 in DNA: TGTGCCAGCAGCTTGTTCGGCGGAAACACAGATACGCAGTATTTT.